This TCR beta chain was sequenced during a study of shared clonotypes between healthy human individuals. The overall study: The study enrolled two women and a few men aged 18 to 49. Per donor, CD8 memory used one plate, CD8 naive used two, CD4 memory used three and CD4 naive used three.

Genomic DNA belonging to each subset was distributed in equal measure over several immunoSEQ plates. Only in-frame clones appear in the TCRdb table, and some are missing; sequencing was by immunoSEQ multiplex PCR. Found here are some 2.3 million clones, approximately 95% of them singletons; the top ten hold 0.39%. In regard to this clone: Its antigen is still unknown.

V lost 0 bases, J lost 5 bases, and 9 bases lay in between. The V gene's germline CDR1 is SGHRS and CDR2 YFSETQ. This CDR3 is built from 14 residues. Points from the study as a whole: Read depth was anticipated to influence clonotype sharing among donors.

Sequences were obtained from naive CD4+ T cells from PBMCs. The subset denotes: CD45RA+ positively selected. The receptor was derived from a man aged 18 to 29 in good health. Some clones in this sample may be carry-over from other donors' samples. The chain has TRBV5-1 and TRBJ1-5; no firm D call. The CDR3 DNA is TGCGCCAGCAGCTTGGGCGCAGACCATCAGCCCCAGCATTTT. This encodes CASSLGADHQPQHF.